This TCR beta chain was identified in a study of blood T cells in healthy people across ages. Investigators took approximately 9.4 milliliters of peripheral blood from every donor. The germline V and J ends were trimmed by 2 bases and 2 bases, with 9 bases remaining between them. CDR1 is SGHTA, CDR2 FQGNSA, per germline. The CDR3 sequence is 14 residues long. Whole-study findings and limits: With donor CMV status unknown, expanded clonotype changes were possibly confounded.

Regarding this clonotype: Its antigen remains unknown.

A second 7 to 11 cycle PCR used barcoded and J-beta primers. TCRdb independently ran MiXCR on the 5' RACE reads; one entry per CDR3 protein. The table shows about 1.4 million distinct CDR3 sequences, with approximately 63% occurring only once. The chain uses TRBV7-2 and TRBJ2-5; D is unclear. The sequencing sample was made of blood. The receptor's source is a man aged 18 to 35 in good health. CDR3 sequence reads: CASSLLQPQETQYF. The CDR3 coding sequence is TGTGCCAGCAGCTTACTACAGCCACAAGAGACCCAGTACTTC.